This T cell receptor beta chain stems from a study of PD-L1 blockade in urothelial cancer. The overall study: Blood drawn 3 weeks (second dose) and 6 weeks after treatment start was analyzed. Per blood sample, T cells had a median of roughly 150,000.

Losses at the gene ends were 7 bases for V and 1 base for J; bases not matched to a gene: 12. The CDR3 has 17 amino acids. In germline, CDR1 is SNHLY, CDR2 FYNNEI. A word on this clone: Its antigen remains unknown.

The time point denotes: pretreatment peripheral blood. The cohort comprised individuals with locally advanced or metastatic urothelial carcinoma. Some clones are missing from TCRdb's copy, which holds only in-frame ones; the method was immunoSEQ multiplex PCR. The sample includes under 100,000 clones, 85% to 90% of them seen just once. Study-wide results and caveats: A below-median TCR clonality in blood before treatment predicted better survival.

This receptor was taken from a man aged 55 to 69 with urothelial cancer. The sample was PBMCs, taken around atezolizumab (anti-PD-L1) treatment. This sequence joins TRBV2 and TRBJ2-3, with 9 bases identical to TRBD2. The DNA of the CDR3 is TGTGCCAGCAAATTAGCCCCTAGGACTAGCGGCACAGATACGCAGTATTTT. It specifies CASKLAPRTSGTDTQYF.